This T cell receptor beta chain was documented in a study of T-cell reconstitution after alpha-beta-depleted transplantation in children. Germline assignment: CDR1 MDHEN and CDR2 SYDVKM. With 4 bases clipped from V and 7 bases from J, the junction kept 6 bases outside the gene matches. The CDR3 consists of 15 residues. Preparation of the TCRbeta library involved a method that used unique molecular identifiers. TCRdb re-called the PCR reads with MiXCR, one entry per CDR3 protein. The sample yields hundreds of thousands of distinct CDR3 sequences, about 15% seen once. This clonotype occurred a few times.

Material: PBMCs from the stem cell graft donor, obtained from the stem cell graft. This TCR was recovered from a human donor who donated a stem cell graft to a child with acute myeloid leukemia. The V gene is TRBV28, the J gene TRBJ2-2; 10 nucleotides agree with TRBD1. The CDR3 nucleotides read TGTGCCAGCAGTTCGGGACAGGGGTCTTACGGGGAGCTGTTTTTT. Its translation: CASSSGQGSYGELFF.